This T cell receptor beta chain was identified during a study of cytomegalovirus exposure and HLA in healthy donors. Study outcomes and limitations: Among the CMV-associated chains, a few were confirmed in vitro as specific for CMV antigens. According to an earlier analysis, most TCR beta V segments yielded productive rearrangements about 90% or about 30% of the time. Analysis was performed later, and it showed HLA-associated TCR beta chains to be more clonally expanded than equally common others.

With 60 Vbeta and 13 Jbeta primers, the PCR was carried out. In the original processing: A later analysis tallied 75 million to 80 million unique TCR beta chains, 10 million to 12 million of them shared. Using immunoSEQ multiplex PCR, the repertoire was profiled, and TCRdb retains in-frame clones only, with some absent. D and trimming come from the DNA, and the V and J calls and clone size come from that table. The table has over 95,000 clones, about 75% seen once. Between the trimmed V and J ends, which lost 0 bases and 1 base, there was a span of 5 bases. Germline loops: CDR1 SGHKS, CDR2 YYEKEE (reference sequence). The CDR3 consists of 14 residues. As concerns this clone: The target antigen is unknown.

What was sequenced was PBMCs. V usage is TRBV5-5 and J usage is TRBJ1-3; D is ambiguous. This receptor was identified in a woman aged 35 to 49 in good health and CMV-seropositive. The CDR3 nucleotides read TGTGCCAGCAGCTTGGCCCCTTCTGGAAACACCATATATTTT. It translates to CASSLAPSGNTIYF.